These 3 T cell receptor beta chains originate from one sample sequenced in a study of identical twins' blood T cells. TCRdb reprocessed the 5' RACE reads with MiXCR, giving one entry per CDR3 protein. The table shows 350,000 to 450,000 distinct CDR3 sequences, with roughly 28% occurring only once. The sequenced sample consisted of PBMCs. These receptors originate from a woman aged 18-50 years in good health.

This clonotype was observed a few times. V usage is TRBV7-2 and J usage is TRBJ1-3; weak D call: TRBD1 (6 bases). V was clipped by 5 bases and J by 0 bases, with 14 bases between them. The CDR3 is 16 amino acids. Per germline, CDR1 SGHTA and CDR2 FQGNSA. The CDR3 bases are TGTGCCAGCAGCGCCCGACAGGCGAGCTCTGGAAACACCATATATTTT. Amino acids: CASSARQASSGNTIYF.

The chain recombines TRBV7-9 with TRBJ2-1; D may be TRBD2 (5 bases). CDR1 is SEHNR and CDR2 is FQNEAQ in the germline V gene (reference sequence). This CDR3 contains 15 residues. The germline V and J ends were trimmed by 5 bases and 3 bases, with 14 bases remaining between them. The CDR3 protein is CASSPDSINYNEQFF. CDR3 nucleotides: TGTGCCAGCAGCCCGGACTCGATAAACTACAATGAGCAGTTCTTC. The full variable domain, completed using reference TRBV7-9 and TRBJ2-1, is DTGVSQNPRHKITKRGQNVTFRCDPISEHNRLYWYRQTLGQGPEFLTYFQNEAQLEKSRLLSDRFSAERPKGSFSTLEIQRTEQGDSAMYLCASSPDSINYNEQFFGPGTRLTVL.

The V and J genes are TRBV3-1 and TRBJ1-2, with unresolved D. V lost 2 bases and J 8 bases, leaving 12 bases between the germline ends. Germline values: CDR1 LGHDT, CDR2 YNNKEL (reference sequence). The CDR3 is made up of 13 amino acids. The CDR3 spells CASSQIKDGGYTF. CDR3 nucleotides: TGTGCCAGCAGCCAAATCAAGGACGGAGGCTACACCTTC.